The clone carrying this T cell receptor (beta chain) was detected ten times or more. No fewer than 5.5 micrograms of total RNA were isolated from every sample. This sample stems from a study of blood T cells in healthy people across ages. Study summary: About one barcoded beta molecule per two T cells was captured by template switching.

This CDR3 region has 13 residues. Trimming removed 10 bases at V and 7 bases at J, with 17 bases between. Looked up from germline, CDR1 is MDHEN and CDR2 is SYDVKM. For the second PCR, which ran for about 6 to 11 cycles, a sample-barcoded 5' primer and a J-beta primer mix were used. TCRdb re-called the 5' RACE reads through MiXCR, storing one row per CDR3 protein. The data hold 750,000 to 950,000 distinct CDR3 sequences, with 25% to 35% observed a single time. These data were also filed under a second study, of T cells of mothers and their children. This second study notes: Material was donated by three healthy Caucasian mothers and their six children. Extracted RNA, in its entirety, went into cDNA synthesis at about 1.5 ug per 15 ul.

This chain connects TRBV28 to TRBJ2-4, with a tentative D call TRBD2 (7 bases). Sequenced material: blood. The source of this sequence is a woman aged 40 to 50 in good health. The CDR3 DNA follows: TGTGCCACTCGGGGGGCGCCCGTCAACATTCAGTACTTC. The encoded protein is CATRGAPVNIQYF. The full variable domain, with the rest looked up from reference TRBV28 and TRBJ2-4, is DVKVTQSSRYLVKRTGEKVFLECVQDMDHENMFWYRQDPGLGLRLIYFSYDVKMKEKGDIPEGYSVSREKKERFSLILESASTNQTSMYLCATRGAPVNIQYFGAGTRLSVL.